This TCR beta chain came from a study of response to subunit inactivated influenza vaccine. This clonotype was seen only a few times. CDR1 and CDR2 from the germline V gene are MDHEN and SYDVKM. The CDR3 length is 13 residues. Trimming pared 4 bases from V and 7 bases from J, leaving 14 bases between. TCRdb used MiXCR to reprocess the RT-PCR reads, holding one entry per CDR3 protein. The sample has around 650,000 distinct CDR3 sequences, around 14% seen once; the top ten hold around a tenth. The specimen was PBMCs from blood, collected 11 to 12 days after vaccination. The TCR comes from a man aged 45-65 years who received an inactivated influenza vaccine. The rearrangement uses TRBV28 and TRBJ2-7; D not resolved. The CDR3 DNA follows: TGTGCCAGCAGTTCATCACAGAGAAGGGAGCAGTACTTC. The encoded protein is CASSSSQRREQYF.